The source of this T cell receptor (beta chain) is a study of OX40 agonist ivuxolimab in advanced cancers. Study context: Patients were given ivuxolimab, an antibody that agonizes OX40 (CD134).

Sequencing was performed with immunoSEQ multiplex PCR; in TCRdb, only in-frame clones are kept and a portion is missing. The table shows 90,000 or so clones, with approximately 92% occurring only once. Germline assignment: CDR1 SGHAT and CDR2 FQNNGV. This CDR3 has 18 amino acids. V lost 2 bases, J lost 3 bases, and 14 bases stayed unmatched. The specimen comprised CD4+ or CD8+ T cells sorted from blood, sampled in a trial of the OX40 agonist ivuxolimab. The V gene is TRBV11-2, the J gene TRBJ1-1, with 8 nucleotides matching TRBD1. The receptor was derived from an adult with an advanced solid tumor such as melanoma, head and neck, liver or kidney cancer. The CDR3 nucleotides read TGTGCCAGCAGCTTAATACTCGGGCAGGGGGCGAAGTACACTGAAGCTTTCTTT. This codes for CASSLILGQGAKYTEAFF. The full variable domain, completed using reference TRBV11-2 and TRBJ1-1, is EAGVAQSPRYKIIEKRQSVAFWCNPISGHATLYWYQQILGQGPKLLIQFQNNGVVDDSQLPKDRFSAERLKGVDSTLKIQPAKLEDSAVYLCASSLILGQGAKYTEAFFGQGTRLTVV.